This is a list of T cell receptor beta chains from one sample in a study of blood T cell repertoires in COVID-19. Repertoires were generated with immunoSEQ multiplex PCR, while TCRdb's copy carries only in-frame clones and drops some. The sample carries approximately 200,000 clones, about 82% recorded once. The sequenced sample was peripheral blood. These receptors originate from a woman under 40 with acute or convalescent COVID-19. The CDR3 runs from the conserved cysteine through the conserved F or W. The D gene is left open where the match is weak. Clone size is not always given. Where it is, it says once, few, many or a class for expanded clones.

V	size	J	D	DNA	CDR3
TRBV4-3	-	TRBJ2-1	-	TGCGCCAGCAGCCAAGATAGGACAGTGATTTCGAGCTCCTACAATGAGCAGTTCTTC	CASSQDRTVISSSYNEQFF
TRBV19	-	TRBJ2-7	-	TGTGCCAGTAGTACTGAGCTCTCCTACGAGCAGTACTTC	CASSTELSYEQYF
TRBV5-1	-	TRBJ1-1	TRBD1	TGCGCCAGCAGCCCCGGGACAGGGGAAGGAACTGAAGCTTTCTTT	CASSPGTGEGTEAFF
TRBV19	-	TRBJ1-2	TRBD1	TGTGCCAGTAGTCTCCGGGACAGTTTTGGCTACACCTTC	CASSLRDSFGYTF
TRBV5-4	-	TRBJ2-5	TRBD2	TGTGCCAGCAGACCATACCAGCGGGGGCCCGGAGAGACCCAGTACTTC	CASRPYQRGPGETQYF
TRBV6-2/TRBV6-3	-	TRBJ1-5	TRBD1	TGTGCCAGCAGTTCGCCGGGACAGGGGCCTAATCAGCCCCAGCATTTT	CASSSPGQGPNQPQHF
TRBV5-1	-	TRBJ2-3	TRBD2	TGCGCCAGCAGCCCAATTTTAGCGGGGGGGCCCGATACGCAGTATTTT	CASSPILAGGPDTQYF
TRBV28	-	TRBJ2-7	TRBD2	TGTGCCAGCAGTTTCGGACTAGCGGGATCCTACGAGCAGTACTTC	CASSFGLAGSYEQYF
TRBV5-1	-	TRBJ2-7	TRBD2	TGCGCCAGCAGCTTGGATGGCGGGAGGAGCTCCTACGAGCAGTACTTC	CASSLDGGRSSYEQYF
TRBV5-1	-	TRBJ2-1	TRBD1	TGCGCCAGCAGCTTGGGCGACAGGGGGAACAATGAGCAGTTCTTC	CASSLGDRGNNEQFF
TRBV28	-	TRBJ2-5	-	TGTGCCGGCCAGACTGCGGGAAACCAAGAGACCCAGTACTTC	CAGQTAGNQETQYF
TRBV13	-	TRBJ1-1	-	TGTGCCAGCAGCTTAGGGCCGCAGATGACTGAAGCTTTCTTT	CASSLGPQMTEAFF
TRBV6-2/TRBV6-3	-	TRBJ2-7	-	TGTGCCAGCAGTTACTCTGGCAGGTCTTACGAGCAGTACTTC	CASSYSGRSYEQYF
TRBV5-4	-	TRBJ1-6	TRBD1	TGTGCCAGCAGCTTGGCTGGGACAGGGAATTCACCCCTCCACTTT	CASSLAGTGNSPLHF
TRBV27	once	TRBJ2-7	-	TGTGCCAGCAGTTTGGGCCGCACCTACGAGCAGTACTTC	CASSLGRTYEQYF